This TCR beta chain was sequenced during a study of T cell responses to AZD1222 COVID-19 vaccine. Sequenced by immunoSEQ multiplex PCR; TCRdb stores in-frame clones only, minus some. The sample carries about 150,000 clones, 85% to 95% recorded once. Comments on this clone: Its cognate antigen is unknown.

Study findings and constraints: Following two doses of AZD1222, Spike-specific TCR breadth and depth rose. Repertoires were collected only later (after the peak T cell response had occurred).

The CDR3 loop spans 12 amino acids. The germline V and J ends were trimmed by 6 bases and 6 bases, with 12 bases remaining between them. Germline lookup yields CDR1 SGDLS and CDR2 YYNGEE. The chain is built from TRBV9 and TRBJ1-2, with D unresolved. This specimen consisted of peripheral blood, obtained 28 days after the second AZD1222 dose. This sequence was found in an adult who received the AZD1222 COVID-19 vaccine. The CDR3 sequence is CASNGGTDGYTF. The DNA of the CDR3 is TGTGCCAGCAACGGAGGTACGGATGGCTACACCTTC.